Reported below is one TCR beta chain. The antigen remains undetermined. This sample is part of a study of T cell responses to AZD1222 COVID-19 vaccine. About the study: Analysis merged second doses at about 4 or about 12 weeks. Points from the study as a whole: Samples come after the peak T cell response, not at day 14. Increases in Spike-specific TCR breadth and depth were seen after two AZD1222 doses. Donor demographics were predominantly white British with a female majority; clonal diversity may be underestimated.

Clones were read by immunoSEQ multiplex PCR, and TCRdb kept only the in-frame ones, dropping some. The data hold 150,000 to 180,000 clones, with about 92% observed a single time. The source of this sequence is an adult in good health. This material consisted of peripheral blood, taken on day 0 of AZD1222 vaccination.

The CDR3 loop is CASSIESGDHYGYTF. The CDR3 region has the DNA TGTGCCAGTAGTATAGAATCAGGGGACCACTATGGCTACACCTTC. The rearrangement uses TRBV19 and TRBJ1-2; tentative D call: TRBD1 (6 bases). Germline V gene lookup returns CDR1 LNHDA and CDR2 SQIVND (reference sequence). This CDR3 has 15 residues. V lost 0 bases to trimming and J lost 3 bases, with 11 bases between them.